This TCR beta chain was captured in a study of spatial heterogeneity in lung cancer. Background on the study: Among detected sequences, beta-chain ones consistently exceeded alpha-chain ones in number. Findings and caveats of the study: There were more appearances of ubiquitous expanded tumor TCRs in blood at resection than at follow-up.

Time point noted: sample taken at primary tumor resection. Unsorted tumor, nontumor lung tissue or cryopreserved PBMC supplied the whole RNA. The donors, fewer than 90 patients with untreated early-stage non-small cell lung cancer, provided the samples. Trimming pared 3 bases from V and 3 bases from J, leaving 12 bases between. CDR1 SGHTA and CDR2 FQGNSA come from the germline V gene. This CDR3 has 15 amino acids. This clonotype was recorded many times. Its specificity is not known. The library protocol tagged each TCR cDNA with a unique molecular identifier. One entry per CDR3 protein, called by TCRdb with MiXCR from the 5' RACE reads. The sample has about 48,000 distinct CDR3 sequences, roughly 5% seen once.

The chain links TRBV7-2 to TRBJ2-1; D possibly corresponds to TRBD2 (5 bases). The receptor was derived from a male donor with early-stage non-small cell lung cancer. The material sequenced was PBMCs, taken at surgery. This CDR3 reads CASSLRRAGYNEQFF. In nucleotides, the CDR3 is TGTGCCAGCAGCTTGCGGCGGGCTGGCTACAATGAGCAGTTCTTC.